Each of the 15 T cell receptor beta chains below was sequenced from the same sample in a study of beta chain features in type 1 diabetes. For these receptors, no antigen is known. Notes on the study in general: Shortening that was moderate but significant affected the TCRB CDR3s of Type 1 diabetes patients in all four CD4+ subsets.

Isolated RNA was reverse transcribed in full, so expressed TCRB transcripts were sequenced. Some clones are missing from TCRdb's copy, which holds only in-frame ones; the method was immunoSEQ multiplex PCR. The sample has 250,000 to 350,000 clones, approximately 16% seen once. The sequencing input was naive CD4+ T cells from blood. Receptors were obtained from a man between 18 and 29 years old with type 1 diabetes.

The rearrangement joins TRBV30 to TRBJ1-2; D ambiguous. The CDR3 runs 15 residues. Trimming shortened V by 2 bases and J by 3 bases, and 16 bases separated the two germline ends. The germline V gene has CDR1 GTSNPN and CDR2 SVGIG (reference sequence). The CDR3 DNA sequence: TGTGCCTGGAGTCCCCGGCAGAGGCTCCACTATGGCTACACCTTC. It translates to CAWSPRQRLHYGYTF.

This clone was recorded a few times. The DNA for the CDR3 is TGTGCCAGCAGCTTAGCGAAAGGGGACTCGCGGTTTGTCGCTTTCTTT. Protein: CASSLAKGDSRFVAFF. The genes are TRBV7-9 and TRBJ1-1, with a possible D match to TRBD1 (5 bases). Deletions cut 0 bases from V and 11 bases from J, with 22 bases between. In germline, CDR1 is SEHNR, CDR2 FQNEAQ (reference sequence). The length of the CDR3 is 16 residues.

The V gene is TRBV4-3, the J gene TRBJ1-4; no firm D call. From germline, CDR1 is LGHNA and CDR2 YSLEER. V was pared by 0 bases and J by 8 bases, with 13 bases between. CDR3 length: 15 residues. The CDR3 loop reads CASSQDTVAWEKLFF. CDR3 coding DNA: TGCGCCAGCAGCCAAGATACAGTAGCGTGGGAAAAACTGTTTTTT.

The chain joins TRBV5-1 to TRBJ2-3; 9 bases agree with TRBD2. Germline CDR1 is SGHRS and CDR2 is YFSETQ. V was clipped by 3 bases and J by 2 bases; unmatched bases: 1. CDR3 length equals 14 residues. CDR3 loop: CASSSGLATDTQYF. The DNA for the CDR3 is TGCGCCAGCAGCTCGGGACTAGCCACAGATACGCAGTATTTT.

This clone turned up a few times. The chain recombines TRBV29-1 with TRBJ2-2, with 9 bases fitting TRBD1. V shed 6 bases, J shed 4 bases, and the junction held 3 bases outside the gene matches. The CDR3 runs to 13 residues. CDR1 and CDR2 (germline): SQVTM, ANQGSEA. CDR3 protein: CSVTGQGTGELFF. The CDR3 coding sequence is TGCAGCGTGACGGGACAGGGCACCGGGGAGCTGTTTTTT.

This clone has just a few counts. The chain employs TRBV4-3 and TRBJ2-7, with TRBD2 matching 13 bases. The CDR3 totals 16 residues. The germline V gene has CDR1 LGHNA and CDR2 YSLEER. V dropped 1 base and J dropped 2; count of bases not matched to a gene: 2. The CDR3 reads CASSQVGTSGTYEQYF. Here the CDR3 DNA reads TGCGCCAGCAGCCAAGTCGGGACTAGCGGGACCTACGAGCAGTACTTC.

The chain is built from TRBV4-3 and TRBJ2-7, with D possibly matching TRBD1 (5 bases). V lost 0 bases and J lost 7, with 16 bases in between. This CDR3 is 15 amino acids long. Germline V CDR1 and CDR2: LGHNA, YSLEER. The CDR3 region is CASSQDWAGSGEQYF. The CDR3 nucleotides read TGCGCCAGCAGCCAAGATTGGGCAGGGTCAGGGGAGCAGTACTTC.

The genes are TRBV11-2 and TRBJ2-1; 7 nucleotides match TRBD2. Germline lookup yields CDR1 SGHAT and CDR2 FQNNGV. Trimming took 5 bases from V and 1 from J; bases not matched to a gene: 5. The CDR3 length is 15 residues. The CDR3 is CASSQERGSYNEQFF. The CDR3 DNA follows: TGTGCCAGCAGCCAGGAGCGGGGATCCTACAATGAGCAGTTCTTC.

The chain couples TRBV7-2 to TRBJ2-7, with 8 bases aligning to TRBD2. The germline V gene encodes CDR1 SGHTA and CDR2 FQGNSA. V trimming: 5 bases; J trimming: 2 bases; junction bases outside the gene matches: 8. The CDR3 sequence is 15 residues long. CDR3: CASSPTSGGPYEQYF. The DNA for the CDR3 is TGTGCCAGCAGCCCTACAAGCGGGGGTCCCTACGAGCAGTACTTC.

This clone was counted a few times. For the CDR3, the DNA is TGTGCCAGCAGTTTGCAGGGGCCGGTCTATGGCTACACCTTC. Its translation is CASSLQGPVYGYTF. This chain connects TRBV28 to TRBJ1-2, with D perhaps matching TRBD1 (6 bases). The CDR3 extends over 14 amino acids. Trimming took 3 bases from V and 4 from J, leaving 12 bases between them. The germline V gene encodes CDR1 MDHEN and CDR2 SYDVKM.

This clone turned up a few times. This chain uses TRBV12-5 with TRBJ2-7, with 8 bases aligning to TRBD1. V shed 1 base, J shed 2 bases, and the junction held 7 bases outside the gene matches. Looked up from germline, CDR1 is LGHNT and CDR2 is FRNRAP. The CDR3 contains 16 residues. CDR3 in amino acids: CASGLGTGTATYEQYF. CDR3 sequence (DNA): TGTGCTAGTGGTTTGGGGACAGGGACAGCCACCTACGAGCAGTACTTC.

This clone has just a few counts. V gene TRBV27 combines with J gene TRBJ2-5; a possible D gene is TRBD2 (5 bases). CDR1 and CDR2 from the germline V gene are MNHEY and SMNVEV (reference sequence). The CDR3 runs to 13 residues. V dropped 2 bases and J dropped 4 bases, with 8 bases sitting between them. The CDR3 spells CASSLAAGETQYF. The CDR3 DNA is TGTGCCAGCAGTTTAGCGGCGGGAGAGACCCAGTACTTC.

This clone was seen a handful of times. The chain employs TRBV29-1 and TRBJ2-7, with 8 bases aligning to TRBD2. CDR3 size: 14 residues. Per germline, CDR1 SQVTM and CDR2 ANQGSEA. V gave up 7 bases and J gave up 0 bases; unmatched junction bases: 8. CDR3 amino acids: CSASTSGNSYEQYF. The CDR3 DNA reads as TGCAGCGCTTCTACTAGCGGTAACTCCTACGAGCAGTACTTC.

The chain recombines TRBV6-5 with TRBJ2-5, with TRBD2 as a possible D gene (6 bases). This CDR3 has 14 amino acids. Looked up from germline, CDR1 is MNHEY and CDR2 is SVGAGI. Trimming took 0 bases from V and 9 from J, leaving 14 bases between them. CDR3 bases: TGTGCCAGCAGTTACTCGATCGACGGCGGGGCCCAGTACTTC. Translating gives CASSYSIDGGAQYF.

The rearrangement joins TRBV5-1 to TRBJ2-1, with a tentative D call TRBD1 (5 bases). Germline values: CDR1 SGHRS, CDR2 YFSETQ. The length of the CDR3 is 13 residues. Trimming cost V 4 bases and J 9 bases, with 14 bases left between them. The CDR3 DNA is TGCGCCAGCAGCAGGACGGGCCAGGGTGAGCAGTTCTTC. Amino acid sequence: CASSRTGQGEQFF.